These 16 T cell receptor beta chains were all obtained from the same sample, sequenced in a study of T cells in Graves' hyperthyroidism and ophthalmopathy. What was amplified from RNA transcripts were TCR beta CDR3 regions. The HTBI primer set served for first-round RT-PCR of the TCR CDR3. Each CDR3 protein gets one entry after TCRdb re-called the multiplex PCR reads with MiXCR. The data contain 340,000 or so distinct CDR3 sequences, roughly 23% of them seen just once; the ten biggest clones take up around 45%. The sample taken for sequencing was blood. These receptors all come from a woman aged 50 to 60 with Graves' hyperthyroidism.

The chain links TRBV5-4 to TRBJ1-1; the match to TRBD1 covers 8 bases. This CDR3 comprises 15 residues. After removal of 4 bases from V and 0 bases from J, the junction contained 5 bases not matched to a gene. Germline CDR1 SGHNT, CDR2 YYREEE (reference sequence). CDR3: CASSHGTGLNTEAFF. The CDR3 DNA follows: TGTGCCAGCAGCCACGGGACAGGATTGAACACTGAAGCTTTCTTT.

This clonotype was counted at least ten times. This chain uses TRBV19 with TRBJ2-7; the D gene is possibly TRBD2 (5 bases). Germline V gene lookup returns CDR1 LNHDA and CDR2 SQIVND (reference sequence). The V end lost 7 bases, the J end lost 2 bases, and 15 bases lay between the germline ends. CDR3 length: 14 amino acids. DNA for the CDR3: TGTGCCAGTACCCGCCCGGGGATACCCTACGAGCAGTACTTC. Translating gives CASTRPGIPYEQYF.

This clonotype has only a few counts. The genes are TRBV18 and TRBJ1-5; no definite D call. Per the germline V gene, CDR1 is KGHSH and CDR2 is LQKENI. The CDR3 is 14 residues long. The V and J ends lost 2 bases and 0 bases respectively, with 5 bases between them. The CDR3 sequence is CASSPSLSNQPQHF. CDR3 DNA: TGTGCCAGCTCACCATCTCTTAGCAATCAGCCCCAGCATTTT.

CDR3 protein: CASSSTGEAFF. In DNA form, the CDR3 reads TGTGCCAGCAGCTCAACAGGGGAAGCTTTCTTT. V gene TRBV6-2 or TRBV6-3 combines with J gene TRBJ1-1; D might be TRBD1 (6 bases). The CDR3 spans 11 residues. V was clipped by 6 bases and J by 8 bases, with 10 bases between them. Germline V gene data show CDR1 as MNHEY and CDR2 as SVGEGT.

This clonotype showed up just a few times. The V gene is TRBV7-8, the J gene TRBJ1-6; D is unresolved. Between the trimmed V and J ends, which lost 5 bases and 5 bases, there was a span of 13 bases. CDR3 length equals 15 residues. The germline gives CDR1 SGHVS, CDR2 FQNEAQ. This CDR3 is CASSAYSGNNSPLHF. The CDR3 region has the DNA TGTGCCAGCAGCGCCTACAGCGGAAATAATTCACCCCTCCACTTT.

The chain employs TRBV14 and TRBJ1-4, with a possible D match to TRBD1 (5 bases). Looked up from germline, CDR1 is SGHDN and CDR2 is FVKESK. V dropped 4 bases and J dropped 7 bases, with 7 bases sitting between them. The CDR3 has 12 residues. The CDR3 DNA is TGTGCCAGCAGCCGGACAAGTGAAAAACTGTTTTTT. As protein: CASSRTSEKLFF.

At least ten counts were recorded for this clonotype. This sequence joins TRBV11-2 and TRBJ2-7; TRBD2 matches at 7 bases. The CDR3 has 17 amino acids. V was pared by 6 bases and J by 0 bases, with 14 bases of the junction left unmatched. Germline CDR1 SGHAT, CDR2 FQNNGV. CDR3 DNA sequence: TGTGCCAGCAGTTCCATCGGGGGAGGGGCCCCCTCCTACGAGCAGTACTTC. Protein product: CASSSIGGGAPSYEQYF.

This clonotype was observed many times. V is TRBV7-9 and J is TRBJ2-7; 9 bases map to TRBD2. The CDR3 sequence is 14 residues long. The germline V gene encodes CDR1 SEHNR and CDR2 FQNEAQ (reference sequence). V lost 6 bases, J lost 7 bases, and 10 bases stayed unmatched. This CDR3 is CASRKTSGLGEQYF. The CDR3 DNA is TGTGCCAGCAGGAAGACTAGCGGCCTGGGGGAGCAGTACTTC.

V is TRBV19 and J is TRBJ1-1, with D perhaps matching TRBD1 (5 bases). CDR1 is LNHDA and CDR2 is SQIVND in the germline V gene (reference sequence). This CDR3 comprises 15 residues. V gave up 4 bases and J gave up 4 bases, with 16 bases separating them. CDR3 sequence (DNA): TGTGCCAGTAGTACCCGGGACCCGTTTGGCACTGAAGCTTTCTTT. It translates to CASSTRDPFGTEAFF.

This clonotype occurred a few times. The CDR3 coding sequence is TGTGCCAGCAGCTCCCGAGGGTCCAGGGGAAAATGGGACACCGGGGAGCTGTTTTTT. Translated, it gives CASSSRGSRGKWDTGELFF. The rearrangement uses TRBV11-2 and TRBJ2-2; TRBD1 might be the D (6 bases). The CDR3 is 19 residues long. Trimming pared 4 bases from V and 3 bases from J, leaving 24 bases between. The germline V gene has CDR1 SGHAT and CDR2 FQNNGV.

V and J are TRBV4-2 and TRBJ2-7, with 9 bases that match TRBD1. The CDR3 contains 15 residues. With 3 bases clipped from V and 4 bases from J, the junction kept 7 bases outside the gene matches. Per germline, CDR1 LGHNA and CDR2 YNFKEQ. The CDR3 spells CASSHSGTGTYEQYF. Here the CDR3 DNA reads TGTGCCAGCAGCCACTCCGGGACAGGGACATACGAGCAGTACTTC.

Only a few counts were recorded for this clonotype. CDR3 loop: CASSFSGREGTQYF. CDR3 bases: TGTGCCAGCAGCTTTTCGGGCAGGGAGGGTACGCAGTATTTT. The chain recombines TRBV11-3 with TRBJ2-3; 7 bases fit TRBD2. This CDR3 spans 14 amino acids. CDR1 is SGHNT and CDR2 is YENEEA in the germline V gene. The V and J ends lost 3 bases and 8 bases, in that order; junction bases with no gene match: 8.

This chain uses TRBV29-1 with TRBJ2-7, with D tentatively TRBD2 (6 bases). V was trimmed by 7 bases and J by 3 bases, leaving 13 bases between them. Germline V gives CDR1 SQVTM, CDR2 ANQGSEA. The CDR3 is 12 residues long. The CDR3, as DNA: TGCAGCGCGAAACTCGGGGGCTACGAGCAGTACTTC. It encodes CSAKLGGYEQYF.

The V and J genes are TRBV6-2 or TRBV6-3 and TRBJ2-1, with D unresolved. The CDR3 is made up of 15 amino acids. Trimming stripped 0 bases from V and 5 bases from J, with 11 bases between. Germline V lookup: CDR1 MNHEY, CDR2 SVGEGT. CDR3 loop: CASSYSVRFHNEQFF. CDR3 nucleotides: TGTGCCAGCAGTTACTCGGTGAGGTTCCACAATGAGCAGTTCTTC.

The V call is TRBV28, the J call TRBJ2-1; tentative D call: TRBD2 (6 bases). With 5 bases removed from V and 1 base from J, the gap between germline ends came to 18 bases. Germline values: CDR1 MDHEN, CDR2 SYDVKM. CDR3 length: 17 amino acids. The DNA for the CDR3 is TGTGCCAGCAGTACCCTTGTAAGGGCGGGATCCTACAATGAGCAGTTCTTC. This codes for CASSTLVRAGSYNEQFF.

J is TRBJ1-1 and V is TRBV6-5; D not certain. Between the trimmed V and J ends, which lost 0 bases and 4 bases, there was a span of 12 bases. The CDR3 length is 15 residues. CDR1 MNHEY and CDR2 SVGAGI come from the germline V gene. The CDR3 nucleotides read TGTGCCAGCAGTTACTCGATTGGAGGACCCACTGAAGCTTTCTTT. As protein: CASSYSIGGPTEAFF.